A single sample gave rise to the 24 T cell receptor beta chains below, sequenced in a study of blood T cell repertoires in COVID-19. TCRdb's table, derived via immunoSEQ multiplex PCR, lists solely in-frame clones and lacks some. The sample holds about 110,000 clones; roughly 88% are singletons and the top ten take roughly 7.9%. The material sequenced was peripheral blood. The origin of the receptors is a woman at least 80 years old with active or convalescent COVID-19.

This clone was seen a few times. The rearrangement links TRBV11-2 to TRBJ2-7; tentatively, D is TRBD2 (5 bases). The CDR3 is made up of 12 amino acids. CDR1 SGHAT and CDR2 FQNNGV come from the germline V gene. V was clipped by 5 bases and J by 5 bases, with 10 bases between them. The CDR3 nucleotides are TGTGCCAGCAGCCGGTGGCGGGACGAGCAGTACTTC. Encoded protein: CASSRWRDEQYF.

The chain carries TRBV6-5 and TRBJ2-7; D not certain. Trimming left V 4 bases short and J 3 bases short, with 4 bases between. Germline values: CDR1 MNHEY, CDR2 SVGAGI. The CDR3 sequence is 11 residues long. The CDR3 DNA reads TGTGCCAGCAGTTCCCACTACGAGCAGTACTTC. It codes for CASSSHYEQYF.

V usage is TRBV28 and J usage is TRBJ1-1, with 9 bases matching TRBD1. V was clipped by 4 bases and J by 2 bases; unmatched bases: 5. CDR3 size: 15 residues. In germline, CDR1 is MDHEN, CDR2 SYDVKM. The CDR3 DNA reads as TGTGCCAGCAGTTCCACAGGGGGCATCAACACTGAAGCTTTCTTT. Translating it yields CASSSTGGINTEAFF.

This clone has at least ten counts. The genes are TRBV19 and TRBJ1-6; D possibly corresponds to TRBD1 (6 bases). The germline CDR1 and CDR2 sequences are LNHDA and SQIVND (reference sequence). The V gene lost 8 bases and the J gene lost 7 bases, with 15 bases spanning the gap. The CDR3 loop spans 14 amino acids. CDR3 loop: CASWNRASNSPLHF. DNA for the CDR3: TGTGCCAGTTGGAACAGGGCTTCCAATTCACCCCTCCACTTT. Supplemented by reference TRBV19 and TRBJ1-6, the full variable domain reads DGGITQSPKYLFRKEGQNVTLSCEQNLNHDAMYWYRQDPGQGLRLIYYSQIVNDFQKGDIAEGYSVSREKKESFPLTVTSAQKNPTAFYLCASWNRASNSPLHFGNGTRLTVT.

V gene TRBV19 combines with J gene TRBJ2-1; the D gene is possibly TRBD2 (5 bases). The CDR3 totals 13 residues. The V gene's germline CDR1 is LNHDA and CDR2 SQIVND (reference sequence). The V end was cut by 6 bases, the J end by 9 bases, with 15 bases between. The DNA of the CDR3 is TGTGCCAGTAGGCTCACGGACCTAGCTGAGCAGTTCTTC. Translation gives CASRLTDLAEQFF.

The chain uses TRBV25-1 and TRBJ2-2; TRBD1 aligns across 7 bases. The CDR3 covers 16 residues. CDR1 is MGHDK and CDR2 is SYGVNS in the germline V gene. V shed 7 bases and J 3 bases; nucleotides not matched to a gene: 11. CDR3 nucleotides: TGTGCCAGCAAGAAAACAGGGGAGTTTTACACCGGGGAGCTGTTTTTT. Translating gives CASKKTGEFYTGELFF.

The chain uses TRBV7-3 and TRBJ2-1; TRBD1 matches 7 bases. Losses at the gene ends were 5 bases for V and 1 base for J; bases not matched to a gene: 8. The germline CDR1 and CDR2 sequences are SGHTA and FQGTGA. This CDR3 is built from 16 residues. In DNA, the CDR3 is TGTGCCAGCAGCAACACCGGGACAGAGTCCTACAATGAGCAGTTCTTC. Its protein product is CASSNTGTESYNEQFF.

The V and J genes are TRBV19 and TRBJ1-1; D is unclear. V was pared by 1 base and J by 1 base, with 7 bases between. Germline loops: CDR1 LNHDA, CDR2 SQIVND (reference sequence). The CDR3 is made up of 14 amino acids. The CDR3 sequence is CASSIGNRNTEAFF. The CDR3 nucleotides are TGTGCCAGTAGTATAGGGAACAGGAACACTGAAGCTTTCTTT.

V gene TRBV11-2 combines with J gene TRBJ2-5; TRBD1 is a possible D gene (6 bases). The CDR3 totals 16 residues. Germline CDR1 SGHAT, CDR2 FQNNGV. Trimming left V 5 bases short and J 5 bases short, with 21 bases between. CDR3 residues: CASSAGALGPTETQYF. CDR3 DNA: TGTGCCAGCAGCGCAGGGGCCTTAGGGCCGACTGAGACCCAGTACTTC.

This clone occurred a few times. V and J are TRBV4-2 and TRBJ2-3; D is possibly TRBD2 (5 bases). Between the trimmed V and J ends, which lost 4 bases and 3 bases, there was a span of 8 bases. The CDR3 covers 13 residues. The germline CDR1 and CDR2 sequences are LGHNA and YNFKEQ. Here the CDR3 DNA reads TGTGCCAGCAGCCCGGACTTAACAGATACGCAGTATTTT. Translating gives CASSPDLTDTQYF.

The V gene is TRBV27, the J gene TRBJ2-7; TRBD1 matches at 9 bases. CDR1 and CDR2 (germline): MNHEY, SMNVEV (reference sequence). J was trimmed by 5 bases and V by 3 bases; bases with no gene match: 8. The CDR3 covers 15 residues. In DNA form, the CDR3 reads TGTGCCAGCAGTTTGTCCGGGACAGGGAACCACGAGCAGTACTTC. Protein sequence: CASSLSGTGNHEQYF.

The chain combines TRBV4-1 with TRBJ1-5; D is unresolved. Germline V gives CDR1 MGHRA, CDR2 YSYEKL. The CDR3 loop spans 13 amino acids. Trimming pared 1 base from V and 5 bases from J, leaving 6 bases between. The CDR3 spells CASSQGIDQPQHF. The CDR3 DNA follows: TGCGCCAGCAGCCAAGGTATAGATCAGCCCCAGCATTTT.

This chain joins TRBV18 and TRBJ1-1, with D uncertain. CDR1 is KGHSH, CDR2 LQKENI, per germline. The length of the CDR3 is 14 residues. Trimming took off 8 bases at V and 1 base at J, with 14 bases between the two ends. CDR3 sequence reads: CASGRDVSNTEAFF. The CDR3 DNA reads as TGTGCCAGCGGGAGGGATGTATCGAACACTGAAGCTTTCTTT.

V usage is TRBV5-1 and J usage is TRBJ2-5; 11 bases are a match to TRBD1. Per germline, CDR1 SGHRS and CDR2 YFSETQ. Losses at the gene ends were 5 bases for V and 5 bases for J; bases not matched to a gene: 5. The CDR3 consists of 14 residues. CDR3 in DNA: TGCGCCAGCAGTATGGGACAGGGGGAGGAGACCCAGTACTTC. Amino acids: CASSMGQGEETQYF.

J is TRBJ2-3 and V is TRBV27; 16 bases are shared with TRBD2. Germline V gives CDR1 MNHEY, CDR2 SMNVEV (reference sequence). CDR3 length: 17 amino acids. The ends lost 5 bases at V and 8 bases at J; junction bases unmatched: 10. CDR3 amino acids: CASSPPGLAGGVVTQYF. The CDR3 DNA reads as TGTGCCAGCAGTCCCCCGGGACTAGCGGGAGGGGTGGTTACGCAGTATTTT.

This chain links TRBV9 with TRBJ1-5; D not certain. This CDR3 has 15 residues. Germline V gene sequence: CDR1 SGDLS, CDR2 YYNGEE. V lost 3 bases, J lost 4 bases, and 14 bases lay in between. Here the CDR3 DNA reads TGTGCCAGCAGCGCATCCGGACTCTTGAATCAGCCCCAGCATTTT. It codes for CASSASGLLNQPQHF.

V usage is TRBV12-3 or TRBV12-4 and J usage is TRBJ2-5, with D unresolved. This CDR3 contains 13 residues. Trimming left V 6 bases short and J 0 bases short, with 8 bases between. This chain's CDR3 is CASSPQYQETQYF. The CDR3 bases are TGTGCCAGCAGCCCTCAGTACCAAGAGACCCAGTACTTC.

The rearrangement uses TRBV11-1 and TRBJ2-2; D might be TRBD1 (7 bases). The CDR3 has 15 residues. Germline V gene sequence: CDR1 SGHAT, CDR2 FQDESV (reference sequence). V was clipped by 2 bases and J by 4 bases, with 11 bases between them. The CDR3 reads CASSLRQGGTGELFF. In DNA form, the CDR3 reads TGTGCCAGCAGCTTACGGCAGGGGGGCACCGGGGAGCTGTTTTTT.

The rearrangement links TRBV13 to TRBJ2-1, with D possibly TRBD1 on 6 matching bases. The germline V gene has CDR1 PRHDT and CDR2 FYEKMQ (reference sequence). The CDR3 loop spans 14 amino acids. Trimming shortened V by 5 bases and J by 6 bases, and 14 bases separated the two germline ends. CDR3 sequence (DNA): TGTGCCAGCAGCCTTCTGGCAGGGGCCAATGAGCAGTTCTTC. Translated: CASSLLAGANEQFF. Full variable domain (remainder filled in from reference TRBV13 and TRBJ2-1): AAGVIQSPRHLIKEKRETATLKCYPIPRHDTVYWYQQGPGQDPQFLISFYEKMQSDKGSIPDRFSAQQFSDYHSELNMSSLELGDSALYFCASSLLAGANEQFFGPGTRLTVL.

The chain is built from TRBV10-3 and TRBJ1-1, with D unclear. Germline CDR1 and CDR2: ENHRY and SYGVKD. The ends were cut back, 3 bases at V and 12 bases at J, with 11 bases in the middle. The CDR3 length is 11 residues. CDR3 in amino acids: CAISDAGGTFF. CDR3 coding DNA: TGTGCCATCAGTGACGCCGGAGGAACTTTCTTT.

The table lists this clone with a few counts. This chain connects TRBV7-6 to TRBJ2-1, with 9 nucleotides matching TRBD2. V shed 3 bases, J shed 5 bases, and the junction held 5 bases outside the gene matches. CDR3 size: 15 residues. CDR1 and CDR2 from the germline V gene are SGHVS and FNYEAQ. Here the CDR3 reads CASSFLAGLDNEQFF. Here the CDR3 DNA reads TGTGCCAGCAGCTTTCTAGCGGGACTCGACAATGAGCAGTTCTTC. The variable domain in full, with the rest retrieved from reference TRBV7-6 and TRBJ2-1, is GAGVSQSPRYKVTKRGQDVALRCDPISGHVSLYWYRQALGQGPEFLTYFNYEAQQDKSGLPNDRFSAERPEGSISTLTIQRTEQRDSAMYRCASSFLAGLDNEQFFGPGTRLTVL.

V gene TRBV14 combines with J gene TRBJ1-1, with 9 bases identical to TRBD1. CDR1 SGHDN and CDR2 FVKESK come from the germline V gene. Germline trimming cut 4 bases from V and 5 bases from J; bases unmatched to any gene: 5. The CDR3 is 14 amino acids. CDR3: CASSRMDRGTEAFF. The CDR3 bases are TGTGCCAGCAGCCGGATGGACAGGGGTACTGAAGCTTTCTTT.

The CDR3 protein is CASSFKGSGTSGYPYEQYF. CDR3 nucleotides: TGTGCCAGCAGTTTTAAGGGCTCTGGGACTAGCGGGTATCCCTACGAGCAGTACTTC. The chain carries TRBV27 and TRBJ2-7; 12 nucleotides align to TRBD2. CDR1 and CDR2 from the germline V gene are MNHEY and SMNVEV (reference sequence). J was trimmed by 2 bases and V by 3 bases; bases with no gene match: 14. The CDR3 sequence is 19 residues long.

This rearrangement joins TRBV21-1 to TRBJ2-2; the D call of TRBD1 is as the table states it, not checked on the DNA. TRBV21-1 is termed a pseudogene. The CDR3 spans 19 residues. This CDR3 is CASSQKAPRDRVRTGELFF. The CDR3 region has the DNA TGTGCCAGCAGTCAGAAAGCTCCTCGGGACAGGGTGCGTACCGGGGAGCTGTTTTTT.